This TCR beta chain comes out of a study of T cells after yellow fever vaccination. Study context: Low-cell-number fractions were prepared with SMART-Seq v4 Ultra Low Input.

This clonotype was counted only a few times. Its antigen remains unknown. TCRdb processed the 5' RACE reads anew with MiXCR; each CDR3 protein has one entry. The sample lists about 330,000 distinct CDR3 sequences, around 8.1% occurring once. General observations from the study: A faster peak, day 5 versus 15, was reached by the weaker secondary response. Abundant clonotypes from the bulk population could get into FACS-sorted repertoires as contaminants.

The ends were cut back, 6 bases at V and 6 bases at J, with 24 bases in the middle. The CDR3 loop spans 17 amino acids. Germline CDR1 SGHRS, CDR2 YFSETQ. The J gene is TRBJ2-2, the V gene TRBV5-1; D may be TRBD1 (6 bases). The clonotype originates from a man aged 18 to 35 who received the YFV17D yellow fever vaccine. Specimen: PBMCs, collected more than 35 days after the first yellow fever vaccination. The CDR3 DNA follows: TGCGCCAGCATCGCTCTCATGAGTGCAGGGGCGGCCGGGGAGCTGTTTTTT. This codes for CASIALMSAGAAGELFF.